This T cell receptor (beta chain) is drawn from a study of shared clonotypes between healthy human individuals. Replicate PCRs from sorted subsets contained around 190 ng DNA, which is some 32,000 T cell genomes. Libraries were prepared by immunoSEQ multiplex PCR; TCRdb keeps only in-frame clonotypes and omits some of them. The table shows some 700,000 clones, with roughly 88% occurring only once. Germline V lookup: CDR1 DFQATT, CDR2 SNEGSKA (reference sequence). Trimming removed 6 bases at V and 8 bases at J, with 7 bases between. This CDR3 comprises 10 residues. Sequences were obtained from memory CD8+ T cells from PBMCs. Specified subset: CD45RO+ cells pooled with CCR7-negative TemRA cells. The chain uses TRBV20-1 and TRBJ2-2, with no clear D. This receptor was obtained from a man younger than 30 in good health. Some clones in this sample may be carry-over from other donors' samples. CDR3 sequence (DNA): TGCAGTGCCCTAGAGGGGGAGCTGTTTTTT. It codes for CSALEGELFF.